The entry below gives a single T cell receptor (beta chain) sequence along with its context. The data were obtained in a study of blood T cell repertoires in COVID-19. The wider study: From the United States, Italy and Spain came samples of acute and convalescent COVID-19. T cells, B-cell-depleted T cells, or PBMCs provided the cDNA or gDNA that served as material.

Seattle cases were enrolled at active infection and followed longitudinally. Original data processing: Counts of nucleated cells, estimated from reference gene primer amplification, were obtained. Libraries were prepared by immunoSEQ multiplex PCR; TCRdb keeps only in-frame clonotypes and omits some of them. D and trimming come from the DNA, and the V and J calls and clone size come from that table. The table lists some 350,000 clones, almost 90% of them singletons, with 5.5% to 7.5% in the top ten. The length of the CDR3 is 16 residues. Per germline, CDR1 SGDLS and CDR2 YYNGEE. The V and J ends lost 3 bases and 0 bases, in that order; junction bases with no gene match: 6.

The sequence derives from a woman in her 70s with COVID-19, enrolled during active disease. Sequences were obtained from peripheral blood. The chain has TRBV9 and TRBJ2-3; 8 nucleotides match TRBD2. The CDR3 region has the DNA TGTGCCAGCAGCGCTGAATCTAGCGGGAGCACAGATACGCAGTATTTT. Its translation: CASSAESSGSTDTQYF.